Below are 23 T cell receptor beta chains sequenced from a single sample in a study of blood T cell repertoires in COVID-19. The table came from immunoSEQ multiplex PCR; TCRdb's copy has only in-frame clones and leaves some out. The table has approximately 250,000 clones, 84% seen once; the top ten hold 4%. Sequencing was done on a sample of peripheral blood. All receptors derive from a man in his fifties or sixties with acute or convalescent COVID-19.

The genes are TRBV3-1 (or the pseudogene TRBV3-2) and TRBJ1-1, with D perhaps TRBD1 (5 bases). This CDR3 comprises 12 residues. Deletions cut 1 base from V and 7 bases from J, with 7 bases between. In germline, CDR1 is LGHDT, CDR2 YNNKEL (reference sequence). Written as DNA, the CDR3 is TGTGCCAGCAGCCAAGCAACAGGTGAAGCTTTCTTT. Translation: CASSQATGEAFF.

J is TRBJ2-7 and V is TRBV3-1 (or the pseudogene TRBV3-2), with 8 bases identical to TRBD1. Germline values: CDR1 LGHDT, CDR2 YNNKEL (reference sequence). The CDR3 has 14 residues. J gave up 2 bases and V 0 bases, and 0 bases lay outside the gene matches. DNA of the CDR3: TGTGCCAGCAGCCAAGAGGGACAGGCCTACGAGCAGTACTTC. Its protein product is CASSQEGQAYEQYF.

This clone has just a few counts. The chain recombines TRBV7-8 with TRBJ1-2; weak D call: TRBD1 (5 bases). The CDR3 is 14 residues long. Per the germline V gene, CDR1 is SGHVS and CDR2 is FQNEAQ. The V gene lost 1 base and the J gene lost 4 bases, with 10 bases spanning the gap. CDR3: CASSLGQSLYGYTF. The CDR3 DNA reads as TGTGCCAGCAGCTTAGGACAGAGCCTCTATGGCTACACCTTC. The full variable domain, rest sourced from reference TRBV7-8 and TRBJ1-2, is GAGVSQSPRYKVAKRGQDVALRCDPISGHVSLFWYQQALGQGPEFLTYFQNEAQLDKSGLPSDRFFAERPEGSVSTLKIQRTQQEDSAVYLCASSLGQSLYGYTFGSGTRLTVV.

The chain links TRBV2 to TRBJ2-1, with 9 bases that match TRBD2. This CDR3 has 16 amino acids. Germline CDR1 is SNHLY and CDR2 is FYNNEI. V lost 2 bases to trimming and J lost 8 bases; unmatched junction nucleotides: 10. The CDR3 nucleotides read TGTGCCAGCAGTGAATTAGGCGGGAGGGCCAACTATGAGCAGTTCTTC. Protein product: CASSELGGRANYEQFF.

The table lists this clone with a count of one. This sequence joins TRBV5-1 and TRBJ1-1; the match to TRBD1 covers 7 bases. Germline loops: CDR1 SGHRS, CDR2 YFSETQ. This CDR3 spans 15 amino acids. Unmatched junction bases numbered 5, after V lost 3 bases and J lost 0 bases. The CDR3 here is CASSWGQMMNTEAFF. The CDR3 DNA reads as TGCGCCAGCAGCTGGGGACAGATGATGAACACTGAAGCTTTCTTT. Full variable domain (remainder filled in from reference TRBV5-1 and TRBJ1-1): KAGVTQTPRYLIKTRGQQVTLSCSPISGHRSVSWYQQTPGQGLQFLFEYFSETQRNKGNFPGRFSGRQFSNSRSEMNVSTLELGDSALYLCASSWGQMMNTEAFFGQGTRLTVV.

The chain links TRBV6-5 to TRBJ1-6, with 8 bases matching TRBD1. Germline loops: CDR1 MNHEY, CDR2 SVGAGI. The CDR3 is 13 amino acids. V was clipped by 5 bases and J by 10 bases; unmatched bases: 4. CDR3: CASSLGTGSPLHF. The CDR3 DNA reads TGTGCCAGCAGTCTCGGGACAGGCTCACCCCTCCACTTT.

The chain has TRBV11-3 and TRBJ1-1; D perhaps matches TRBD1 (5 bases). The CDR3 runs 14 residues. V lost 5 bases and J 1 base, leaving 11 bases between the germline ends. CDR1 and CDR2 (germline): SGHNT, YENEEA. CDR3 coding DNA: TGTGCCAGCAGCGAATTACAGGAGAACACTGAAGCTTTCTTT. Amino acid sequence: CASSELQENTEAFF.

V usage is TRBV9 and J usage is TRBJ1-3; 8 positions agree with TRBD1. Germline V gives CDR1 SGDLS, CDR2 YYNGEE. Trimming at V came to 4 bases and at J to 0 bases, leaving 6 bases not matched to a gene. The CDR3 has 16 residues. In DNA, the CDR3 is TGTGCCAGCAGCAAACAGGGGGGGACCTCTGGAAACACCATATATTTT. This gives the protein CASSKQGGTSGNTIYF.

This clone appeared many times. The chain joins TRBV13 to TRBJ1-1; D not resolved. V gave up 2 bases and J gave up 4 bases, with 14 bases separating them. The CDR3 runs to 15 residues. Germline V gene sequence: CDR1 PRHDT, CDR2 FYEKMQ (reference sequence). CDR3 coding DNA: TGTGCCAGCAGCTTATTTAGCCCGTCGGGCACTGAAGCTTTCTTT. It encodes CASSLFSPSGTEAFF.

The chain has TRBV7-2 and TRBJ1-6; D not resolved. The CDR3 extends over 17 amino acids. Trimming took off 4 bases at V and 9 bases at J, with 22 bases between the two ends. Germline CDR1 SGHTA, CDR2 FQGNSA. The CDR3: CASSSIRAGIRSSPLHF. The DNA of the CDR3 is TGTGCCAGCAGCTCCATCCGCGCCGGGATTCGGAGTTCACCCCTCCACTTT.

The chain recombines TRBV4-1 with TRBJ1-1; perhaps TRBD1 as D (5 bases). Trimming took off 0 bases at V and 0 bases at J, with 17 bases between the two ends. Germline-derived CDR1 and CDR2 are MGHRA and YSYEKL. This CDR3 is built from 18 residues. The CDR3 loop reads CASSQDGDSLPMNTEAFF. The DNA of the CDR3 is TGCGCCAGCAGCCAAGATGGAGACAGTCTCCCCATGAACACTGAAGCTTTCTTT.

The rearrangement links TRBV5-1 to TRBJ2-5; 12 bases fit TRBD2. The CDR3 totals 15 residues. Germline V gene lookup returns CDR1 SGHRS and CDR2 YFSETQ. V lost 3 bases, J lost 4 bases, and 4 bases stayed unmatched. CDR3 sequence (DNA): TGCGCCAGCAGCTCCTGGACTAGCGGGACAGAGACCCAGTACTTC. Protein product: CASSSWTSGTETQYF.

V is TRBV27 and J is TRBJ1-2; TRBD1 agrees at 7 bases. Looked up from germline, CDR1 is MNHEY and CDR2 is SMNVEV (reference sequence). Losses at the gene ends were 2 bases for V and 4 bases for J; bases not matched to a gene: 4. The CDR3 is made up of 14 amino acids. CDR3 loop: CASSLTRDSYGYTF. CDR3 DNA sequence: TGTGCCAGCAGTTTAACGCGGGACAGCTATGGCTACACCTTC.

This sequence joins TRBV6-5 and TRBJ1-4; TRBD1 matches 8 bases. The V segment lost 0 bases and the J segment 12 bases; nucleotides outside the gene matches: 12. Germline values: CDR1 MNHEY, CDR2 SVGAGI. CDR3 length: 16 amino acids. The CDR3: CASSYSGQVTYRELFF. CDR3 DNA: TGTGCCAGCAGTTACTCGGGACAGGTCACCTACCGGGAACTGTTTTTT.

This clone was detected only once. The chain carries TRBV10-3 and TRBJ1-4, with D uncertain. Trimming left V 2 bases short and J 8 bases short, with 12 bases between. This CDR3 comprises 14 residues. Germline CDR1 reads ENHRY; CDR2 reads SYGVKD. This CDR3 reads CAISETGGSEKLFF. CDR3 coding DNA: TGTGCCATCAGTGAGACTGGAGGAAGCGAAAAACTGTTTTTT.

This clone has a handful of counts. The J gene is TRBJ2-7, the V gene TRBV11-2; D perhaps matches TRBD1 (6 bases). The germline V gene has CDR1 SGHAT and CDR2 FQNNGV. The CDR3 spans 15 residues. Trimming removed 1 base from V and 2 bases from J, with 12 bases in between. CDR3 in amino acids: CASSLGGTTTYEQYF. In nucleotides, the CDR3 is TGTGCCAGCAGCTTAGGGGGGACAACAACCTACGAGCAGTACTTC.

J is TRBJ2-3 and V is TRBV20-1; perhaps TRBD1 as D (6 bases). CDR1 and CDR2 (germline): DFQATT, SNEGSKA (reference sequence). With 2 bases removed from V and 13 bases from J, the gap between germline ends came to 13 bases. This CDR3 has 11 amino acids. Here the CDR3 DNA reads TGCAGTGCTAGATGGGGGCATTTGGAGTATTTT. This translates into CSARWGHLEYF.

CDR3 sequence (DNA): TGCGCCAGCAGCACCTTCTCGGGCAATCAGCCCCAGCATTTT. Amino acids: CASSTFSGNQPQHF. This rearrangement joins TRBV4-1 to TRBJ1-5; D unresolved. Germline V gene lookup returns CDR1 MGHRA and CDR2 YSYEKL. The CDR3 contains 14 residues. Deletions cut 5 bases from V and 2 bases from J, with 10 bases between.

This rearrangement joins TRBV19 to TRBJ2-7; a possible D gene is TRBD2 (6 bases). CDR3 size: 13 residues. V gave up 5 bases and J gave up 4 bases, with 12 bases separating them. Germline loops: CDR1 LNHDA, CDR2 SQIVND (reference sequence). CDR3: CASSAPTRYEQYF. The CDR3 nucleotides read TGTGCCAGTAGTGCCCCGACTAGGTACGAGCAGTACTTC.

V is TRBV5-6 and J is TRBJ2-2; D might be TRBD1 (5 bases). Per the germline V gene, CDR1 is SGHDT and CDR2 is YYEEEE. This CDR3 region has 15 residues. The V end was cut by 5 bases, the J end by 3 bases, with 14 bases between. In nucleotides, the CDR3 is TGTGCCAGCAGGCTTGCTATAGGGGACACCGGGGAGCTGTTTTTT. It is translated as CASRLAIGDTGELFF.

This chain links TRBV3-1 (or the pseudogene TRBV3-2) with TRBJ1-4; TRBD1 is a possible D gene (5 bases). The ends were cut back, 0 bases at V and 0 bases at J, with 8 bases in the middle. Germline loops: CDR1 LGHDT, CDR2 YNNKEL (reference sequence). This CDR3 contains 16 residues. CDR3: CASSQDLGATNEKLFF. CDR3 coding DNA: TGTGCCAGCAGCCAAGATTTAGGGGCAACTAATGAAAAACTGTTTTTT.

The chain employs TRBV7-9 and TRBJ2-3; TRBD2 might be the D (5 bases). The CDR3 sequence is 16 residues long. V lost 1 base and J lost 0, with 11 bases in between. Germline lookup yields CDR1 SEHNR and CDR2 FQNEAQ (reference sequence). CDR3 in amino acids: CASSLGGGWSTDTQYF. In DNA, the CDR3 is TGTGCCAGCAGCTTAGGTGGAGGTTGGAGCACAGATACGCAGTATTTT.

This sequence joins TRBV6-5 and TRBJ2-7, with no clear D. The V end was cut by 6 bases, the J end by 0 bases, with 9 bases between. This CDR3 has 13 amino acids. Germline CDR1 MNHEY, CDR2 SVGAGI. The DNA for the CDR3 is TGTGCCAGCAGCCTCAAGAGCTCCTACGAGCAGTACTTC. Its protein is CASSLKSSYEQYF.